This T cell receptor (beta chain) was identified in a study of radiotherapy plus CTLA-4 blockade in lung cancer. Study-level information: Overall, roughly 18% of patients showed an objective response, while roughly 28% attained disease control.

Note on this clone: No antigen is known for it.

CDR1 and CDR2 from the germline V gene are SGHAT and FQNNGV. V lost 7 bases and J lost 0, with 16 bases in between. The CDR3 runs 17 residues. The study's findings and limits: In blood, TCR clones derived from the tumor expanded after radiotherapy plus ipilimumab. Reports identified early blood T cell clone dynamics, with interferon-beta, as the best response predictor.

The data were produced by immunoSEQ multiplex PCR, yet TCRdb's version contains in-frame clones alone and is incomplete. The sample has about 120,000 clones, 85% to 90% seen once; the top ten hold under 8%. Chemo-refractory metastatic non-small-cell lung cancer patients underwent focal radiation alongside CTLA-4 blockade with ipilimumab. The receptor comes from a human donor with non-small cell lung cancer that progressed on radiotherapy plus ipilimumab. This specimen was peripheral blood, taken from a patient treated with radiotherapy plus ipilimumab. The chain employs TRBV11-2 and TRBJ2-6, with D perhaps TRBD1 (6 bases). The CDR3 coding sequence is TGTGCCAGCACCTCAGGGGTGTTATTCTCTGGGGCCAACGTCCTGACTTTC. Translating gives CASTSGVLFSGANVLTF.